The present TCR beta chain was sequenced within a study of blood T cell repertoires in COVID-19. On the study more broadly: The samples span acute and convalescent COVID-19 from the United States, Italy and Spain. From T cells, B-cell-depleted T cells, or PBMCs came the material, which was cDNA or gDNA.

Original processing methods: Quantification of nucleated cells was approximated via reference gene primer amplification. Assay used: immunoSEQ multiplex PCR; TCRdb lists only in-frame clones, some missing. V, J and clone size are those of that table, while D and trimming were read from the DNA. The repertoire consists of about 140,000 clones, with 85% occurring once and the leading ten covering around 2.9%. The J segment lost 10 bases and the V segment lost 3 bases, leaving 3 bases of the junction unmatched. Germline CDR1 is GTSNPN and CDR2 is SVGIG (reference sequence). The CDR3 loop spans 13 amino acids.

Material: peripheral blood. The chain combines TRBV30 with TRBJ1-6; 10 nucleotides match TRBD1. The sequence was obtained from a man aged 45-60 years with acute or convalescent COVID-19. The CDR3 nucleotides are TGTGCCTGGAGGGGACAGGGGAAGTCACCCCTCCACTTT. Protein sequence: CAWRGQGKSPLHF.